Presented here are 23 T cell receptor delta chains from one specimen sequenced in a study of γδ T cells in repeated Plasmodium falciparum infection. TCRdb reprocessed the multiplex PCR reads through CATT. The sample has over 45,000 delta-chain clones, 1.5% to 2% seen once. Flow sorting of PBMC yielded separate Vgamma9/Vdelta2+ and Vdelta2-negative gammadelta T cell populations for bulk repertoire analysis. Sequenced material: gamma-delta T cells from blood. Receptor source: a pool of human donors (malaria-infected and uninfected, not separated).

With respect to this clone: Translating this DNA gives a protein that differs at residue 13 from the TCRdb one, which belongs to a much larger clone; a read error is likely, and the protein shown is this translation. The chain uses TRDV3 and TRDJ1; TRDD3 agrees at 12 bases. The J gene, missing from TCRdb, was assigned here through DNA to germline matching. The CDR3 loop spans 16 amino acids. Per the germline V gene, CDR1 is TVYSNPD and CDR2 is GDNSRS (reference sequence). DNA of the CDR3: TGTGCCTTTGGTTACCGGTCTGGGGGATACGTCGATAGACTCATCTTT. Its protein is CAFGYRSGGYVDRLIF.

Comments on this clone: A read error is likely here: a far larger clone is one base away. Other nucleotide sequences in the sample specify the same CDR3. The CDR3 bases are TGTGCTCTTGGGGCATTTCCTTTGAAGGTTGGGGGATACAGGTACGCCGATAAACTTATCTTT. This translates into CALGAFPLKVGGYRYADKLIF. The chain has TRDV1 and TRDJ1; 10 positions match TRDD3. CDR3 length equals 21 residues. The germline gives CDR1 TSWWSYY, CDR2 QGS.

This clone is medium-sized. Other DNA sequences in the same sample also yield this CDR3. The rearrangement links TRDV1 to TRDJ1; 8 nucleotides match TRDD3. Germline V CDR1 and CDR2: TSWWSYY, QGS. This CDR3 region has 22 residues. V shed 5 bases, J shed 0 bases, and the junction held 26 bases outside the gene matches. DNA for the CDR3: TGTGCTCTTGGGACCCACGGGAATTTTATTAAGCTGGGGGACTTATACACCGATAAACTCATCTTT. It encodes CALGTHGNFIKLGDLYTDKLIF.

This clone has just a few counts. This DNA's translation and the protein TCRdb lists, from a much larger clone, do not match at residue 18, likely due to a read error; the protein shown is translated from the DNA. The J gene is uncalled and the V gene is TRDV1; the D call TRDD3 from the table was never checked on the DNA. The CDR3 extends over 19 amino acids. The germline CDR1 and CDR2 sequences are TSWWSYY and QGS. CDR3 in amino acids: CALGECVLPSTVDTDKLTF. The CDR3 DNA sequence: TGTGCTCTTGGGGAATGCGTCCTACCGAGTACTGTTGACACCGATAAACTCACCTTT.

With respect to this clone: TCRdb's entry gives the protein of a much larger clone, which mismatches this DNA's translation at residue 16, likely from a read error; the protein reported here is translated from the DNA. The V and J genes are TRDV1 and TRDJ1, with a possible D match to TRDD2 (6 bases). TCRdb lists no J gene, so it was determined here by aligning the DNA to germline. The CDR3 has 19 residues. Germline assignment: CDR1 TSWWSYY and CDR2 QGS. CDR3 residues: CALGDPGLPDRSYTDRLIF. Written as DNA, the CDR3 is TGTGCTCTTGGGGATCCCGGCCTTCCGGATAGGTCGTACACCGATAGACTCATCTTT.

Notes on this clone: It is likely a read error: a sequence one base away is far more abundant. Other nucleotide sequences from this sample produce the same CDR3. The rearrangement joins TRDV2 to TRDJ1; possibly TRDD2 for D (5 bases). No J segment appears in TCRdb, so it was assigned here by matching the sequence to germline. The V and J ends lost 8 bases and 5 bases respectively, with 26 bases between them. From germline, CDR1 is GEAIGNYY and CDR2 EKD. There are 16 residues in the CDR3. The CDR3 DNA reads TGTGCCTTTCAAAGGTTCCTCCCTAGACTCAGGGATAAACTCATCTTT. Its protein product is CAFQRFLPRLRDKLIF.

As for this clone: A read error likely explains this, since a far larger clone differs by one base. Different DNA sequences within this sample yield the same CDR3. The V gene is TRDV1, the J gene TRDJ2; 9 bases match TRDD3. TCRdb gives no J gene; it was assigned here by matching the DNA to germline. Germline V lookup: CDR1 TSWWSYY, CDR2 QGS. The CDR3 extends over 16 amino acids. DNA for the CDR3: TGTGCTCTTGGGGAATTGGGGGATAGTTTGACAGCGCAACTCTTCTTT. Encoded protein: CALGELGDSLTAQLFF.

There are many counts of this clone. The likely explanation is a read error, given a far larger clone one base away. Other nucleotide sequences in the sample specify the same CDR3. The chain uses TRDV2 and TRDJ1; 11 bases map to TRDD3. The CDR3 extends over 14 amino acids. Germline assignment: CDR1 GEAIGNYY and CDR2 EKD. CDR3: CACDPGGYTDKLIF. The CDR3 bases are TGTGCCTGTGACCCTGGGGGATACACAGATAAACTCATCTTT.

The table lists this clone with many counts. The chain couples TRDV2 to TRDJ1, with D possibly being TRDD3 (6 bases). The J gene, not given by TCRdb, was assigned here from a germline match of the nucleotide sequence. V gave up 4 bases and J gave up 3 bases, with 23 bases separating them. The CDR3 is made up of 17 amino acids. Germline lookup yields CDR1 GEAIGNYY and CDR2 EKD. CDR3 region: CACDSWGSNRGADKLIF. CDR3 nucleotides: TGTGCCTGTGATTCCTGGGGATCAAATCGTGGGGCCGATAAACTCATCTTT.

This clone was observed at least ten times. Translating this DNA gives a protein that differs at residue 3 from the TCRdb one, which belongs to a much larger clone; a read error is likely, and the protein shown is this translation. The chain is built from TRDV2 and TRDJ1, with TRDD3 matching over 10 bases. Per the germline V gene, CDR1 is GEAIGNYY and CDR2 is EKD. The CDR3 is made up of 18 amino acids. This CDR3 reads CARDKGDTATSQTDKLIF. In DNA form, the CDR3 reads TGTGCCCGTGACAAGGGGGATACGGCCACATCGCAGACCGATAAACTCATCTTT.

This clone was seen at least ten times. This DNA's translation differs at residue 8 from TCRdb's protein, which comes from a much larger clone; a read error is likely, and the protein shown is translated from the DNA. The chain couples TRDV1 to TRDJ1; the match to TRDD3 covers 10 bases. Germline values: CDR1 TSWWSYY, CDR2 QGS. This CDR3 region has 19 residues. The J segment lost 4 bases and the V segment lost 1 base, leaving 15 bases of the junction unmatched. CDR3: CALGERTLLGDIPIDKLIF. The DNA for the CDR3 is TGTGCTCTTGGGGAACGTACGCTTCTGGGGGATATCCCCATCGATAAACTCATCTTT.

This clone has more than one count but fewer than ten. The protein TCRdb gives is from a much larger clone and does not agree with this DNA's translation at residue 5, likely a read error; the protein shown here comes from the DNA. The rearrangement uses TRDV1 and TRDJ1, with D maybe TRDD3 (5 bases). TCRdb leaves out the J gene; it was filled in here by matching the DNA to germline. V was shortened by 5 bases and J by 0 bases, with 19 bases between the two germline ends. This CDR3 spans 17 amino acids. Germline CDR1 and CDR2: TSWWSYY and QGS. The CDR3 spells CALGRVLGQRDTDKLIF. The CDR3 DNA is TGTGCTCTTGGGAGGGTCCTGGGACAAAGAGACACCGATAAACTCATCTTT.

Comments on this clone: The TCRdb record carries a much larger clone's protein, which differs from this DNA's translation at residue 12; a read error is the likely cause, and the protein listed here is the DNA translation. The CDR3 sequence is CALAGPPVPLPSDKLIF. The CDR3 nucleotides read TGTGCTCTTGCTGGTCCTCCGGTCCCTTTGCCCTCCGATAAACTCATCTTT. The chain has TRDV1 and TRDJ1; no clear D gene. The J gene is not listed in TCRdb, so it was assigned here from a DNA match to germline. This CDR3 has 17 amino acids. Germline values: CDR1 TSWWSYY, CDR2 QGS. Trimming pared 7 bases from V and 3 bases from J, leaving 24 bases between.

In its sample, this clone was seen a few times. This DNA translates differently at residue 8 from the TCRdb protein, which is that of a much larger clone; a read error is likely, and the protein shown is the DNA's own translation. This chain links TRDV3 with TRDJ1; D gene uncertain. CDR1 is TVYSNPD and CDR2 is GDNSRS in the germline V gene (reference sequence). The V end lost 4 bases, the J end lost 2 bases, and 20 bases lay between the germline ends. This CDR3 comprises 15 residues. The CDR3 here is CASTLHFTVTDKLIF. The CDR3, as DNA: TGTGCCTCAACGCTCCACTTCACGGTGACCGATAAACTCATCTTT.

There are many counts of this clone. A mismatch at residue 4 separates the TCRdb protein from the translated DNA, so the protein presented here was translated from the DNA. V and J are TRDV1 and TRDJ1, with 7 bases fitting TRDD3. Germline V gene sequence: CDR1 TSWWSYY, CDR2 QGS. This CDR3 is built from 22 residues. This CDR3 is CALRGTFSHWYWGPKDTDKLIF. In DNA form, the CDR3 reads TGTGCTCTTAGGGGGACTTTCTCCCACTGGTACTGGGGACCCAAGGACACGGATAAACTCATCTTT.

This clone occurred many times. The rearrangement links TRDV1 to TRDJ1; tentative D call: TRDD3 (6 bases). V lost 2 bases, J lost 1 base, and 26 bases lay in between. This CDR3 has 20 amino acids. From germline, CDR1 is TSWWSYY and CDR2 QGS. The DNA of the CDR3 is TGTGCTCTTGGGGAATTGGGCGTACTGGGAGTATGGGGGTCCACCGATAAACTCATCTTT. Residues: CALGELGVLGVWGSTDKLIF.

There are a few counts of this clone. This likely traces to a read error, being one base from a far larger clone. Other nucleotide sequences from this sample produce the same CDR3. V usage is TRDV1 and J usage is TRDJ1; TRDD3 matches 9 bases. The V gene's germline CDR1 is TSWWSYY and CDR2 QGS. This CDR3 has 26 amino acids. V lost 3 bases and J lost 0; bases outside the gene matches: 35. The CDR3 DNA follows: TGTGCTCTTGGGGAGTTCGATTCCTATATATGGATGGCTTCCTGGGGGATCGGGGGTTACACCGATAAACTCATCTTT. It yields the protein CALGEFDSYIWMASWGIGGYTDKLIF.

This clone has more than one count but fewer than ten. This DNA's translation and the protein TCRdb lists, from a much larger clone, do not match at residue 10, likely due to a read error; the protein shown is translated from the DNA. This chain uses TRDV1 with TRDJ1, with 7 nucleotides matching TRDD3. After removal of 4 bases from V and 0 bases from J, the junction contained 11 bases not matched to a gene. The CDR3 has 17 residues. Germline CDR1 TSWWSYY, CDR2 QGS. CDR3 sequence: CALGGIGGDQYTDKLIF. CDR3 nucleotides: TGTGCTCTTGGGGGAATAGGGGGGGATCAGTACACCGATAAACTCATCTTT.

The sample holds a few counts of this clone. The chain employs TRDV2 and TRDJ1, with 8 bases aligning to TRDD3. The J gene is not listed in TCRdb, so it was assigned here from a DNA match to germline. Per the germline V gene, CDR1 is GEAIGNYY and CDR2 is EKD. The CDR3 runs to 13 residues. V shed 5 bases and J 4 bases; nucleotides not matched to a gene: 5. The CDR3 nucleotides are TGTGCCTGTGGTCGGGGATACAACGATAAACTCATCTTT. Translated: CACGRGYNDKLIF.

Note on this clone: This DNA's translation and the protein TCRdb lists, from a much larger clone, do not match at residue 14, likely due to a read error; the protein shown is translated from the DNA. The chain is built from TRDV1 and TRDJ1; tentative D call: TRDD3 (6 bases). TCRdb records no J gene; here it was assigned by comparing the DNA to germline. Trimming removed 1 base from V and 1 base from J, with 28 bases in between. The CDR3 runs 21 residues. Germline values: CDR1 TSWWSYY, CDR2 QGS. CDR3 region: CALGEPHPVPGDLPVTDKLIF. The CDR3 DNA sequence: TGTGCTCTTGGGGAACCCCATCCTGTCCCGGGGGACCTGCCCGTCACCGATAAACTCATCTTT.

Details on this clone: The amino acid sequence in TCRdb belongs to a much larger clone and departs from this DNA's translation at residue 16, likely a sequencing read error; the sequence shown is translated from the DNA. This chain connects TRDV1 to TRDJ1; TRDD3 aligns across 8 bases. The CDR3 is 17 residues long. Germline lookup yields CDR1 TSWWSYY and CDR2 QGS. CDR3 loop: CALGELGGCGDTDKLTF. The CDR3 coding sequence is TGTGCTCTTGGGGAACTTGGGGGATGCGGGGACACCGATAAACTCACCTTT.

The table lists this clone with many counts. The chain recombines TRDV1 with TRDJ3, with 11 bases identical to TRDD3. TCRdb supplies no J gene; here it was assigned by aligning the nucleotide sequence to germline. Germline loops: CDR1 TSWWSYY, CDR2 QGS. V shed 0 bases and J 0 bases; nucleotides not matched to a gene: 19. The CDR3 extends over 25 amino acids. CDR3 sequence (DNA): TGTGCTCTTGGGGAACTTGACTTCCTACCGGGCTGGGGGATACCTTTCTCCTGGGACACCCGACAGATGTTTTTC. Its translation: CALGELDFLPGWGIPFSWDTRQMFF.

This clone was picked up many times. V gene TRDV2 combines with J gene TRDJ1; 9 nucleotides line up with TRDD3. The J gene is not listed in TCRdb, so it was assigned here from a DNA match to germline. The CDR3 has 19 amino acids. The ends lost 1 base at V and 2 bases at J; junction bases unmatched: 16. In germline, CDR1 is GEAIGNYY, CDR2 EKD. DNA for the CDR3: TGTGCCTGTGACACTCTATCCGCTGGGGGATCCCTCAGTACCGATAAACTCATCTTT. Residues: CACDTLSAGGSLSTDKLIF.